These T cell receptor beta chains were read from a single sample in a study of blood T cell repertoires in COVID-19. Method: immunoSEQ multiplex PCR; TCRdb's copy keeps in-frame clones and lacks some. The sample contains 100,000 or so clones, roughly 85% of which appear only once. Sequenced: peripheral blood. The receptors come from a man between 60 and 75 years old with acute or convalescent COVID-19. Both conserved end residues are part of each CDR3. A D gene is named only where the DNA matches it firmly. A clone size is listed for some rows: how often the clone was seen (once, few, many), or a class if it is expanded.

d_call | j_call | v_call | clone_size | cdr3_nt | cdr3_aa
. | TRBJ2-7 | TRBV2 | . | TGTGCCAGCAGTGGGAGAGTTCCCTACGAGCAGTACTTC | CASSGRVPYEQYF
TRBD2 | TRBJ2-3 | TRBV30 | . | TGTGCCTGGAGTGTACTGTCCTCAGCGGGAGTAAGGCCAGATACGCAGTATTTT | CAWSVLSSAGVRPDTQYF
. | TRBJ1-1 | TRBV7-9 | few | TGTGCCATCCCCCACAGCGGGGGAACATCCTACATGAACACTGAAGCTTTCTTT | CAIPHSGGTSYMNTEAFF
. | TRBJ2-1 | TRBV25-1 | . | TGTGCCAGCAGTGAACCCAGCGGGCGCACCTACAATGAGCAGTTCTTC | CASSEPSGRTYNEQFF
. | TRBJ1-2 | TRBV6-6 | . | TGTGCCAGCAGTCCGGGACTTAACTATGGCTACACCTTC | CASSPGLNYGYTF
. | TRBJ1-2 | TRBV5-1 | . | TGCGCCAGCAGCTCTATACAGGGAACGGCAAACTATGGCTACACCTTC | CASSSIQGTANYGYTF
TRBD1 | TRBJ1-1 | TRBV5-1 | . | TGCGCCAGCAGCACGGGACAGCTTGGGAACACTGAAGCTTTCTTT | CASSTGQLGNTEAFF
TRBD1 | TRBJ2-2 | TRBV13 | . | TGTGCCAGCAGCTTAACACAGGGGGGCACCGGGGAGCTGTTTTTT | CASSLTQGGTGELFF
. | TRBJ1-6 | TRBV20-1 | . | TGCAGTGCGAGGCGGGATTCACCCCTCCACTTT | CSARRDSPLHF
TRBD1 | TRBJ1-4 | TRBV6-5 | once | TGTGCCAGCAGGCCGGGACAGACAAATGAAAAACTGTTTTTT | CASRPGQTNEKLFF
. | TRBJ1-6 | TRBV6-5 | . | TGTGCCAGCAGAGGAGGGGATAGGGATAATTCACCCCTCCACTTT | CASRGGDRDNSPLHF
. | TRBJ1-3 | TRBV5-1 | . | TGCGCCAGCAGCCGATCCCAGACAACTTTCTCTGGAAACACCATATATTTT | CASSRSQTTFSGNTIYF
TRBD1 | TRBJ1-5 | TRBV11-2 | . | TGTGCCAGCGGGATTTACAGGGGGAGCAATCAGCCCCAGCATTTT | CASGIYRGSNQPQHF
. | TRBJ2-7 | TRBV7-9 | . | TGTGCCAGCAGCTCACGGATGGTAGGGGATGCGGGAGAGCAGTACTTC | CASSSRMVGDAGEQYF
TRBD1 | TRBJ1-2 | TRBV6-5 | . | TGTGCCAGCAGTTACGGCGGGACAGGCTATGGCTACACCTTC | CASSYGGTGYGYTF
TRBD2 | TRBJ2-7 | TRBV14 | once | TGTGCCAGCAGCCACGGTAGGACTAGCGGGGGGGCCTACGAGCAGTACTTC | CASSHGRTSGGAYEQYF
. | TRBJ1-5 | TRBV5-5 | few | TGTGCCAGCAGCTTGTCCGGACTACATCAGCCCCAGCATTTT | CASSLSGLHQPQHF
. | TRBJ1-1 | TRBV3-1/TRBV3-2 | few | TGTGCCAGCAGCCAAGATTCCGGGAGGACTTTCTTT | CASSQDSGRTFF